The T cell receptor beta chain described here comes from a study of shared clonotypes between healthy human individuals. General observations from the study: The study generally estimated greater richness for naive than memory subsets.

Naive CD8 populations comprised CD45RO-negative cells positively selected for CCR7, excluding terminally differentiated effector memory CD45RA+ cells. Those who donated were healthy HIV-negative adults, with no recent acute infections or vaccinations reported. Deep-level assay runs were performed. Repertoires were generated with immunoSEQ multiplex PCR, while TCRdb's copy carries only in-frame clones and drops some. The sample holds around 1,900,000 clones; 85% to 95% are singletons and the top ten take less than 2%. Trimming left V 8 bases short and J 4 bases short, with 14 bases between. Germline CDR1 reads WNHNN; CDR2 reads SYGVQD (reference sequence). CDR3 length equals 13 residues. This clone was detected a few times. Its cognate antigen is unknown.

The V gene is TRBV10-1, the J gene TRBJ1-1, with D maybe TRBD1 (5 bases). The sequence derives from a man between 18 and 35 years old in good health. Some clones in this sample may be carry-over from other donors' samples. The sequenced sample was naive CD8+ T cells from PBMCs. The CDR3 spells CASGQGRGTEAFF. The CDR3, as DNA: TGCGCCAGCGGGCAGGGCCGGGGCACTGAAGCTTTCTTT.